The 28 T cell receptor beta chains in this list originate from one sample, sequenced in a study of neurological immune-mediated disorders (dated 2019 in TCRdb). Libraries were made using 5' RACE. Sequenced using an Illumina HiSeq 2500. TCRdb trimmed the raw reads at Q25, called clones with MiXCR and kept productive beta chains. Each CDR3 protein gets just one entry, which takes the most common genes and DNA from the rows behind it. Here the sample has roughly 66,000 distinct CDR3 sequences; roughly 4.4% occur a single time. The ten largest account for around 2.2% of the sample. Sample: PBMCs. These receptors originate from a woman aged 70 to 79 with multiple sclerosis.

This clonotype has ten or more counts. V and J are TRBV12-3 or TRBV12-4 and TRBJ2-7; D possibly corresponds to TRBD2 (5 bases). The CDR3 runs 13 residues. V was cut by 6 bases and J by 2 bases, with 11 bases left in between. The CDR3 spells CASSPAGPYEQYF. The DNA for the CDR3 is TGTGCCAGCAGCCCCGCGGGCCCCTACGAGCAGTACTTC.

The table lists this clonotype with a few counts. This chain's CDR3 is CSATVQGNTEAFF. The CDR3 region has the DNA TGCAGTGCTACCGTACAGGGGAACACTGAAGCTTTCTTT. V is TRBV20-1 and J is TRBJ1-1; TRBD1 might be the D (6 bases). Trimming cost V 4 bases and J 1 base, with 10 bases left between them. CDR1 is DFQATT and CDR2 is SNEGSKA in the germline V gene (reference sequence). The CDR3 extends over 13 amino acids.

Only a few counts were recorded for this clonotype. This rearrangement joins TRBV7-2 to TRBJ2-7, with 9 bases aligning to TRBD2. Germline V CDR1 and CDR2: SGHTA, FQGNSA. The CDR3 spans 15 residues. J was trimmed by 5 bases and V by 5 bases; bases with no gene match: 10. DNA of the CDR3: TGTGCCAGCAGCCTACAACTAGCGGGTAGGGACGAGCAGTACTTC. Protein product: CASSLQLAGRDEQYF.

Points on this clonotype: A much larger clone lies a single base off, so this may be a read error. The V gene is TRBV28, the J gene TRBJ2-3, with D perhaps matching TRBD2 (6 bases). The CDR3 is made up of 14 amino acids. Germline CDR1 MDHEN, CDR2 SYDVKM. The ends were cut back, 7 bases at V and 0 bases at J, with 11 bases in the middle. In DNA, the CDR3 is TGTGCCAGCAAGGCGGGAACTAGCACAGATACGCAGTATTTT. It codes for CASKAGTSTDTQYF.

This clonotype was counted many times. The chain employs TRBV20-1 and TRBJ1-1; D uncertain. CDR3 length: 16 residues. With 2 bases removed from V and 0 bases from J, the gap between germline ends came to 16 bases. Germline CDR1 and CDR2: DFQATT and SNEGSKA (reference sequence). CDR3 sequence (DNA): TGCAGTGCTAGAAGGGAGGAGAACCTCATGAACACTGAAGCTTTCTTT. It is translated as CSARREENLMNTEAFF.

The rearrangement joins TRBV5-1 to TRBJ2-7; 10 bases fit TRBD2. The CDR3 loop spans 14 amino acids. Losses at the gene ends were 1 base for V and 7 bases for J; bases not matched to a gene: 5. Germline values: CDR1 SGHRS, CDR2 YFSETQ. The CDR3 DNA is TGCGCCAGCAGCTTGACTAGCGGGACAAGGGAGCAGTACTTC. It yields the protein CASSLTSGTREQYF.

This clonotype has a count of ten or more. The chain employs TRBV27 and TRBJ2-1; tentatively, D is TRBD1 (8 bases). This CDR3 spans 16 amino acids. Germline CDR1 MNHEY, CDR2 SMNVEV (reference sequence). Trimming took 3 bases from V and 6 from J, leaving 18 bases between them. CDR3 DNA sequence: TGTGCCAGCAGTTTTCAGTGGACAGGGAGGGCCAATGAGCAGTTCTTC. This translates into CASSFQWTGRANEQFF.

This rearrangement joins TRBV6-1 to TRBJ2-3; TRBD2 matches at 8 bases. The trim removed 6 bases at V and 6 bases at J, leaving 14 bases unmatched. The CDR3 runs to 16 residues. Per the germline V gene, CDR1 is MNHNS and CDR2 is SASEGT. The chain's CDR3 is CASSADSGTRGDTQYF. For the CDR3, the DNA is TGTGCCAGCAGCGCGGATAGCGGGACCCGCGGGGATACGCAGTATTTT.

This clonotype was detected ten times or more. DNA for the CDR3: TGTGCCAGCAGTACCCAGGGGGCAAGTGAGCAGTTCTTC. This sequence encodes CASSTQGASEQFF. This rearrangement joins TRBV12-3 or TRBV12-4 to TRBJ2-1, with 8 bases lining up with TRBD1. The length of the CDR3 is 13 residues. V lost 5 bases to trimming and J lost 9 bases; unmatched junction nucleotides: 6.

This clonotype has ten or more counts. The V gene is TRBV7-8, the J gene TRBJ1-1; D is uncertain. The V gene lost 8 bases and the J gene lost 2 bases, with 12 bases spanning the gap. The CDR3 runs 13 residues. Germline assignment: CDR1 SGHVS and CDR2 FQNEAQ. The CDR3, as DNA: TGTGCCAGCGCGGGCAGGCTTAACACTGAAGCTTTCTTT. Its protein product is CASAGRLNTEAFF.

This clonotype was counted ten times or more. The V and J genes are TRBV12-3 or TRBV12-4 and TRBJ2-1; D perhaps matches TRBD1 (5 bases). This CDR3 contains 13 residues. The V end lost 6 bases, the J end lost 7 bases, and 13 bases lay between the germline ends. CDR3 DNA: TGTGCCAGCAGCAACCGCAGGGAAAATGAGCAGTTCTTC. Residues: CASSNRRENEQFF.

This clonotype was counted many times. The J gene is TRBJ2-1, the V gene TRBV7-9; D is perhaps TRBD2 (6 bases). V lost 7 bases and J 4 bases, leaving 20 bases between the germline ends. Germline-derived CDR1 and CDR2 are SEHNR and FQNEAQ (reference sequence). This CDR3 comprises 16 residues. The CDR3 loop reads CASTLGLVADYNEQFF. The CDR3 nucleotides read TGTGCCAGCACCCTGGGGTTGGTAGCGGATTACAATGAGCAGTTCTTC.

This clonotype came up many times. The chain carries TRBV20-1 and TRBJ1-1; no reliable D call. V dropped 6 bases and J dropped 4 bases, with 12 bases sitting between them. The CDR3 loop spans 12 amino acids. CDR1 and CDR2 (germline): DFQATT, SNEGSKA (reference sequence). Written as DNA, the CDR3 is TGCAGTGCCCCCGTCAAGCCCACTGAAGCTTTCTTT. This encodes CSAPVKPTEAFF.

This clonotype was recorded at least ten times. The chain carries TRBV5-1 and TRBJ2-1; 10 bases agree with TRBD2. The V segment lost 0 bases and the J segment 8 bases; nucleotides outside the gene matches: 8. The CDR3 runs to 16 residues. CDR1 and CDR2 (germline): SGHRS, YFSETQ. The CDR3 DNA follows: TGCGCCAGCAGCTTGGCAGCGGGAGGGTATAGTGATGAGCAGTTCTTC. Amino acids: CASSLAAGGYSDEQFF.

Ten or more counts support this clonotype. The chain links TRBV7-2 to TRBJ2-1, with 10 positions matching TRBD2. CDR1 SGHTA and CDR2 FQGNSA come from the germline V gene. This CDR3 spans 16 amino acids. J gave up 4 bases and V 4 bases, and 7 bases lay outside the gene matches. The CDR3 DNA sequence: TGTGCCAGCAGCTCCCGGACTAGCGGATTTTACAATGAGCAGTTCTTC. This translates into CASSSRTSGFYNEQFF.

This clonotype was seen many times. The rearrangement uses TRBV7-2 and TRBJ2-7; 13 bases are a match to TRBD2. The V segment lost 4 bases and the J segment 2 bases; nucleotides outside the gene matches: 8. Germline CDR1 SGHTA, CDR2 FQGNSA. The CDR3 runs 17 residues. The CDR3, as DNA: TGTGCCAGCAGCTCCGGACTAGCGGGAGTGACGGCCTACGAGCAGTACTTC. It codes for CASSSGLAGVTAYEQYF.

This clonotype came up a few times. V and J are TRBV11-2 and TRBJ2-3; D gene uncertain. The CDR3 totals 13 residues. From germline, CDR1 is SGHAT and CDR2 FQNNGV. With 2 bases removed from V and 2 bases from J, the gap between germline ends came to 5 bases. The CDR3 reads CASSLLATDTQYF. Here the CDR3 DNA reads TGTGCCAGCAGCTTATTGGCCACAGATACGCAGTATTTT.

The table lists this clonotype with a few counts. The chain recombines TRBV27 with TRBJ1-6; D is perhaps TRBD1 (5 bases). This CDR3 contains 14 residues. V shed 7 bases and J shed 7 bases, with 14 bases lying between them. Germline loops: CDR1 MNHEY, CDR2 SMNVEV (reference sequence). CDR3 amino acids: CASNPSGYNSPLHF. The CDR3 bases are TGTGCCAGCAACCCCTCAGGGTACAATTCACCCCTCCACTTT.

The table lists this clonotype with many counts. V and J are TRBV10-3 and TRBJ2-5, with D hard to call. The CDR3 loop spans 11 amino acids. Germline values: CDR1 ENHRY, CDR2 SYGVKD. Trimming shortened V by 7 bases and J by 4 bases, and 7 bases separated the two germline ends. Here the CDR3 DNA reads TGTGCCATCACCTTCCTAGAGACCCAGTACTTC. It is translated as CAITFLETQYF.

This clonotype has at least ten counts. This rearrangement joins TRBV12-3 or TRBV12-4 to TRBJ1-4, with D perhaps TRBD1 (6 bases). This CDR3 spans 15 amino acids. V was clipped by 5 bases and J by 3 bases, with 13 bases between them. CDR3 region: CASSPRGTSNEKLFF. CDR3 nucleotides: TGTGCCAGCAGTCCTCGTGGGACATCTAATGAAAAACTGTTTTTT.

This clonotype was seen ten or more times. The gene calls are TRBV20-1 and TRBJ2-7; the match to TRBD1 covers 8 bases. With V trimmed by 7 bases and J by 2 bases, 10 bases remained unmatched. This CDR3 comprises 14 residues. Germline CDR1 is DFQATT and CDR2 is SNEGSKA (reference sequence). The CDR3 reads CSVGWDRFPYEQYF. In DNA form, the CDR3 reads TGCAGTGTGGGGTGGGACAGGTTCCCCTACGAGCAGTACTTC.

This clonotype was seen a handful of times. The chain recombines TRBV19 with TRBJ1-5; TRBD1 might be the D (5 bases). V lost 7 bases and J lost 0, with 16 bases in between. This CDR3 region has 16 residues. Germline V gene data show CDR1 as LNHDA and CDR2 as SQIVND (reference sequence). The CDR3 coding sequence is TGTGCCAGTAAAGACGGGACGGCTTATAGCAATCAGCCCCAGCATTTT. It encodes CASKDGTAYSNQPQHF.

At least ten counts were recorded for this clonotype. The J gene is TRBJ2-7, the V gene TRBV28; 8 nucleotides line up with TRBD1. The length of the CDR3 is 15 residues. V shed 7 bases and J 2 bases; nucleotides not matched to a gene: 10. The germline gives CDR1 MDHEN, CDR2 SYDVKM. The chain's CDR3 is CASTLPGGVTYEQYF. The CDR3, as DNA: TGTGCCAGCACGCTACCAGGGGGCGTCACCTACGAGCAGTACTTC.

At least ten counts were recorded for this clonotype. The chain carries TRBV6-5 and TRBJ1-2; TRBD1 matches at 7 bases. Germline CDR1 MNHEY, CDR2 SVGAGI. The V segment lost 2 bases and the J segment 4 bases; nucleotides outside the gene matches: 10. This CDR3 contains 16 residues. CDR3 in amino acids: CASSYLDRQGIYGYTF. For the CDR3, the DNA is TGTGCCAGCAGTTACCTCGACCGACAGGGCATCTATGGCTACACCTTC.

This clonotype was recorded at least ten times. V gene TRBV27 combines with J gene TRBJ1-1; no clear D gene. In germline, CDR1 is MNHEY, CDR2 SMNVEV (reference sequence). The CDR3 length is 14 residues. V was clipped by 2 bases and J by 4 bases, with 11 bases between them. The CDR3 here is CASSLNTPVTEAFF. The CDR3, as DNA: TGTGCCAGCAGTTTAAACACCCCGGTCACTGAAGCTTTCTTT.

This clonotype was observed many times. The rearrangement uses TRBV6-5 and TRBJ2-2, with unresolved D. The CDR3 covers 17 residues. The germline V and J ends were trimmed by 2 bases and 0 bases, with 13 bases remaining between them. CDR1 is MNHEY, CDR2 SVGAGI, per germline. The CDR3 DNA reads as TGTGCCAGCAGTTACCCCCAGGCAGAAGCGAACACCGGGGAGCTGTTTTTT. It translates to CASSYPQAEANTGELFF.

The sample holds a few counts of this clonotype. This chain links TRBV6-2 or TRBV6-3 with TRBJ2-5, with a tentative D call TRBD1 (6 bases). The CDR3 sequence is 12 residues long. V was trimmed by 7 bases and J by 3 bases, leaving 9 bases between them. Per germline, CDR1 MNHEY and CDR2 SVGEGT. CDR3 coding DNA: TGTGCCAGCACCTCAGGGGAAGAGACCCAGTACTTC. Translated: CASTSGEETQYF.

The sample holds many counts of this clonotype. The chain uses TRBV29-1 and TRBJ1-2; no reliable D call. There are 12 residues in the CDR3. Germline values: CDR1 SQVTM, CDR2 ANQGSEA. Trimming cost V 3 bases and J 3 bases, with 8 bases left between them. CDR3 sequence (DNA): TGCAGCGTTGAGGCGGACCACTATGGCTACACCTTC. Protein: CSVEADHYGYTF.